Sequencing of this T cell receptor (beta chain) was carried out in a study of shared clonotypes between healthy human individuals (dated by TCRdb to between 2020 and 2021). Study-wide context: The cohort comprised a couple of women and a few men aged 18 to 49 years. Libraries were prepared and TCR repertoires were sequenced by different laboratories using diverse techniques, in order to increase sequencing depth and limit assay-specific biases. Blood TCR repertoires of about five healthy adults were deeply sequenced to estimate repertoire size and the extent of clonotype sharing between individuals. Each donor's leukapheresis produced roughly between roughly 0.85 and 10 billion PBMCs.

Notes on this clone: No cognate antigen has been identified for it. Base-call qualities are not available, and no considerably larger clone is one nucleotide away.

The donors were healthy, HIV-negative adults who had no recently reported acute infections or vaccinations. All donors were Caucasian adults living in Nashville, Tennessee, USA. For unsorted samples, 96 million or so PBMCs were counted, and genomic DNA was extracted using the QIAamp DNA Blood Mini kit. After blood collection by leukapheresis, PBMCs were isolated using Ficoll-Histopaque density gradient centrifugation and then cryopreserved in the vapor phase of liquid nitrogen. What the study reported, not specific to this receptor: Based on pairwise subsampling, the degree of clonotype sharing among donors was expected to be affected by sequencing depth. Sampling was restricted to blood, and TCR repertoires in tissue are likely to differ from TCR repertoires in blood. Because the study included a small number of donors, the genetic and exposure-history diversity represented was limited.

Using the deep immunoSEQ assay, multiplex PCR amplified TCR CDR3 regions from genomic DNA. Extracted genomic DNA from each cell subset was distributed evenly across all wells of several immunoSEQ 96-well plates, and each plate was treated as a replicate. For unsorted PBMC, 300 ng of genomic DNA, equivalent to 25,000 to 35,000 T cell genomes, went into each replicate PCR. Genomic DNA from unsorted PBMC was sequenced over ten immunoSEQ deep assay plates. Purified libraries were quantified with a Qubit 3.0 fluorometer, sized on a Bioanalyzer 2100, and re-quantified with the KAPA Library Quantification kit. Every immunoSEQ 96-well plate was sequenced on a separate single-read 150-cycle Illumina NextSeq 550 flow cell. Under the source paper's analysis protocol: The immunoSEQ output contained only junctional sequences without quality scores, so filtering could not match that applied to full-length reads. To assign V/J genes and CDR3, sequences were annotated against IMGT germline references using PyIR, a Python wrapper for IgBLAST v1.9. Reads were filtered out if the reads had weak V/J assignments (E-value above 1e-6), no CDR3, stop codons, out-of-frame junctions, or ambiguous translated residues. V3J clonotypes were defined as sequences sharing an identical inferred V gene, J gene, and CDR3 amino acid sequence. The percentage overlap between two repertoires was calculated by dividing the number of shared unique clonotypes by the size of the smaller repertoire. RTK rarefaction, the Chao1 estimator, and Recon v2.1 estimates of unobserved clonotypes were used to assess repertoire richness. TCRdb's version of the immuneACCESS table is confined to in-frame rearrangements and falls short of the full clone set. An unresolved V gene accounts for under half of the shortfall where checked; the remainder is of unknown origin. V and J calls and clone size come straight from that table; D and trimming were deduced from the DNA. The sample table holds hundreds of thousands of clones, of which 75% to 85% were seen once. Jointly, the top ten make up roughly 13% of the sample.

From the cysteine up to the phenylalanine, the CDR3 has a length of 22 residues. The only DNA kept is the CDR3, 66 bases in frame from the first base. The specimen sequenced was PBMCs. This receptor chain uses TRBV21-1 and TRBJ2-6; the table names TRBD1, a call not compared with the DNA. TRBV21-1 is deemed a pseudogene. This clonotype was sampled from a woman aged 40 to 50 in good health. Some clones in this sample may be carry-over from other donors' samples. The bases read TGTGCCAGCAGCACCTCGACAGTGGGTAAGGGGTTAGGGGCTCTTCGGGCCAACGTCCTGACTTTC. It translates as CASSTSTVGKGLGALRANVLTF.